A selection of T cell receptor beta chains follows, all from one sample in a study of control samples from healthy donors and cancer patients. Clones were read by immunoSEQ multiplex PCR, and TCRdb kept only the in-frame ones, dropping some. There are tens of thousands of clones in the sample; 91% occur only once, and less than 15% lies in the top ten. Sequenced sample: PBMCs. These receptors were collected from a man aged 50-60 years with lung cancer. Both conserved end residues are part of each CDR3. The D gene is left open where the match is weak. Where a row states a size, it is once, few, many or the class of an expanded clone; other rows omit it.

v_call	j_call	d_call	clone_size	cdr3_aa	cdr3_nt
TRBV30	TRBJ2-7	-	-	CAWDQRPKGDEQYF	TGTGCCTGGGACCAGCGACCCAAGGGCGACGAGCAGTACTTC
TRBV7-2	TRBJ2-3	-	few	CASSSVLWRADTQYF	TGTGCCAGCAGCTCCGTTTTATGGCGGGCAGATACGCAGTATTTT
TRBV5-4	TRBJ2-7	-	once	CASSRDGIYEQYF	TGTGCCAGCAGCAGGGACGGTATCTACGAGCAGTACTTC
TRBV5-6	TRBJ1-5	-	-	CASSTQGQPQHF	TGTGCCAGCAGTACCCAGGGTCAGCCCCAGCATTTT
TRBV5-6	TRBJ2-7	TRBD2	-	CASSLSAGGSYEQYF	TGTGCCAGCAGCCTCTCTGCGGGGGGCAGCTACGAGCAGTACTTC
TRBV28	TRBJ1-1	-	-	CASSFATEAFF	TGTGCCAGCAGTTTTGCCACTGAAGCTTTCTTT
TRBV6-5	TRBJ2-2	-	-	CASNFGELFF	TGTGCCAGCAATTTCGGGGAGCTGTTTTTT
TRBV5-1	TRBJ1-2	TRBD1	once	CASSWGQGNYGYTF	TGCGCCAGCAGCTGGGGACAGGGGAACTATGGCTACACCTTC
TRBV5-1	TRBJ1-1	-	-	CASSLGQYVDEAFF	TGCGCCAGCAGCTTGGGACAGTACGTAGATGAAGCTTTCTTT
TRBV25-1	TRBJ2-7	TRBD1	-	CASSEYTGGSYEQYF	TGTGCCAGCAGTGAATATACAGGGGGTTCTTACGAGCAGTACTTC
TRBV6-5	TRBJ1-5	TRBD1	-	CASSYSDRSFSQPQHF	TGTGCCAGCAGTTACTCGGACAGGTCTTTTTCTCAGCCCCAGCATTTT
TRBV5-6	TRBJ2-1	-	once	CASSHRLRVSYNEQFF	TGTGCCAGCAGCCATCGTCTACGGGTCTCCTACAATGAGCAGTTCTTC
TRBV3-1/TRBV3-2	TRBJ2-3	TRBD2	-	CASRERAGGFEDTQYF	TGTGCCAGCAGGGAAAGAGCGGGGGGGTTTGAAGATACGCAGTATTTT
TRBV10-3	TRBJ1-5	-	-	CAISESQGNQPQHF	TGTGCCATCAGTGAGTCGCAGGGCAATCAGCCCCAGCATTTT
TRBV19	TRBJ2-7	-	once	CASSINFEFSYEQYF	TGTGCCAGTAGTATCAATTTTGAATTTTCCTACGAGCAGTACTTC
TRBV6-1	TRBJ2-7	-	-	CASSERAEGPYEQYF	TGTGCCAGCAGTGAACGGGCAGAGGGGCCCTACGAGCAGTACTTC
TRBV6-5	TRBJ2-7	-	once	CASSWTSHEQYF	TGTGCCAGCAGTTGGACATCCCACGAGCAGTACTTC
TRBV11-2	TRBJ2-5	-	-	CASSLTGTETQYF	TGTGCCAGCAGCTTAACGGGGACAGAGACCCAGTACTTC
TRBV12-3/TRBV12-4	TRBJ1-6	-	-	CASVRGGDSPLHF	TGTGCCAGCGTTAGGGGTGGGGATTCACCCCTCCACTTT
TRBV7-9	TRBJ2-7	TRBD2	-	CASSPWTSGGFYEQYF	TGTGCCAGCAGCCCCTGGACTAGCGGGGGGTTCTACGAGCAGTACTTC
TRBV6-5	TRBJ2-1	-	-	CASTSGAGEQFF	TGTGCCAGCACCTCAGGAGCGGGTGAGCAGTTCTTC
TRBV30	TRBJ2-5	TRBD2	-	CAWTPGGETQYF	TGTGCCTGGACCCCGGGGGGGGAGACCCAGTACTTC
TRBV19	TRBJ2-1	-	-	CASRGTQESSYNEQFF	TGTGCCAGTAGGGGGACACAGGAGAGCTCCTACAATGAGCAGTTCTTC
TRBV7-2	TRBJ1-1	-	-	CASSSILGVGGTEAFF	TGTGCCAGCAGCTCGATATTGGGGGTAGGGGGCACTGAAGCTTTCTTT
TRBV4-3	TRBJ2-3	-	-	CASSRFAYTDTQYF	TGCGCCAGCAGCCGCTTCGCTTACACAGATACGCAGTATTTT
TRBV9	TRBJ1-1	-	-	CASSSQNTEAFF	TGTGCCAGCAGCTCTCAAAACACTGAAGCTTTCTTT
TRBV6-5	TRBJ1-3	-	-	CASSYGESGNTIYF	TGTGCCAGCAGTTACGGTGAATCTGGAAACACCATATATTTT
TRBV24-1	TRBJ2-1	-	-	CATSAQFGGRYLQQFF	TGTGCCACCAGTGCCCAATTCGGGGGACGATACCTTCAGCAGTTCTTC
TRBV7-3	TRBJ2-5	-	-	CASRRGGGRETQYF	TGTGCCAGCAGGCGAGGAGGGGGGAGGGAGACCCAGTACTTC
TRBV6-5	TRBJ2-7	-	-	CASRGWTSSYEQYF	TGTGCCAGCAGGGGCTGGACTTCTTCCTACGAGCAGTACTTC
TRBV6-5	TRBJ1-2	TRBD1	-	CASSLDRFFYGYTF	TGTGCCAGCAGTTTGGACAGGTTCTTCTATGGCTACACCTTC
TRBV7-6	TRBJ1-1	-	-	CASSLRSVGAGMNTEAFF	TGTGCCAGCAGCTTAAGGTCTGTAGGGGCAGGGATGAACACTGAAGCTTTCTTT
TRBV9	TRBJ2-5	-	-	CASSGASKAVGGETQYF	TGTGCCAGCAGCGGGGCTTCGAAGGCCGTAGGGGGAGAGACCCAGTACTTC
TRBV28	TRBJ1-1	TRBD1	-	CASSLRWDRGNTEAFF	TGTGCCAGCAGTTTGAGATGGGACAGGGGGAACACTGAAGCTTTCTTT
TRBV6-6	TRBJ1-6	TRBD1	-	CASSYSYNRGDSPLHF	TGTGCCAGCAGTTACTCGTATAACAGGGGTGATTCACCCCTCCACTTT
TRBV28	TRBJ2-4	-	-	CASSGGETNIQYF	TGTGCCAGCAGTGGGGGCGAGACAAACATTCAGTACTTC
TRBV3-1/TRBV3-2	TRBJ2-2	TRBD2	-	CASSQGDSGGGSPGELFF	TGTGCCAGCAGCCAAGGGGATAGCGGGGGGGGTTCCCCCGGGGAGCTGTTTTTT
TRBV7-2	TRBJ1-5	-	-	CASSLAFGFSNQPQHF	TGTGCCAGCAGCTTAGCATTCGGTTTTAGCAATCAGCCCCAGCATTTT
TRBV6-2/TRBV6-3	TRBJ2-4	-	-	CASSYRGGENIQYF	TGTGCCAGCAGTTACAGGGGTGGCGAAAACATTCAGTACTTC
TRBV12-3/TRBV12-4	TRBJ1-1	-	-	CASSFTVRPEAFF	TGTGCCAGCAGTTTTACGGTAAGGCCTGAAGCTTTCTTT
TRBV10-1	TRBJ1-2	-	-	CASSESYDYGYTF	TGCGCCAGCAGTGAGTCCTATGACTATGGCTACACCTTC
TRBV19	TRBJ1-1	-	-	CASIPPGRGGLEAFF	TGTGCCAGTATCCCTCCGGGCCGGGGAGGTTTGGAAGCTTTCTTT
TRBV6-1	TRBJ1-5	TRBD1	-	CASSEQDRGNQPQHF	TGTGCCAGCAGTGAGCAGGACAGGGGCAATCAGCCCCAGCATTTT
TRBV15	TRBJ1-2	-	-	CATSRDRDNYGYTF	TGTGCCACCAGCAGAGATAGAGACAACTATGGCTACACCTTC
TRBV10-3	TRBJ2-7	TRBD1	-	CAIRRIGGTGRTYEQYF	TGTGCCATCAGGAGGATCGGGGGGACAGGGCGTACCTACGAGCAGTACTTC
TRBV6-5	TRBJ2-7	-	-	CASSEGQGLEQYF	TGTGCCAGCAGCGAGGGGCAGGGACTCGAGCAGTACTTC
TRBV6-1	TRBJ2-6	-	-	CASSERQSASGANVLTF	TGTGCCAGCAGTGAAAGGCAGAGTGCTTCTGGGGCCAACGTCCTGACTTTC
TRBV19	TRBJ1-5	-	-	CASSQTNSNQPQHF	TGTGCCAGTAGCCAGACCAATAGCAATCAGCCCCAGCATTTT
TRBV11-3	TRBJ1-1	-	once	CASSLDGGNTEAFF	TGTGCCAGCAGCTTAGATGGGGGGAACACTGAAGCTTTCTTT
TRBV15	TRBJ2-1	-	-	CATSRDQGGLGSYNEQFF	TGTGCCACCAGCAGAGATCAAGGGGGATTGGGCTCCTACAATGAGCAGTTCTTC
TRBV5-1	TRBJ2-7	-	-	CASSLALESEASYEQYF	TGCGCCAGCAGCTTGGCCTTGGAATCAGAGGCGTCCTACGAGCAGTACTTC
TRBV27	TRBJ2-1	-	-	CASSFMYSEQFF	TGTGCCAGCAGCTTCATGTACAGTGAGCAGTTCTTC
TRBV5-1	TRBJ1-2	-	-	CASSLGFGDSGYTF	TGCGCCAGCAGCTTGGGCTTCGGGGATAGCGGCTACACCTTC